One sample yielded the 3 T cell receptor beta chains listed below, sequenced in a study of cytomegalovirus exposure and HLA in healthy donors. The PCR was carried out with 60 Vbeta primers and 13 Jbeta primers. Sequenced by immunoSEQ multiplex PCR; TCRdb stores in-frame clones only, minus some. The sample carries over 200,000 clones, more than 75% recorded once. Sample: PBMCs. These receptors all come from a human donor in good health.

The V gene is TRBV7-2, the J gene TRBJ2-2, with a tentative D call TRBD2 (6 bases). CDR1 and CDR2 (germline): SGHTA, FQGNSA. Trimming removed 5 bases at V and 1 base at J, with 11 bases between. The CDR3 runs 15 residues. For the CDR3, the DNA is TGTGCCAGCAGCCCCGCGCGGGAGAACACCGGGGAGCTGTTTTTT. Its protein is CASSPARENTGELFF.

The CDR3 loop reads CASSLAQLAEYQETQYF. The DNA of the CDR3 is TGTGCCAGCAGTCTAGCCCAACTAGCGGAGTACCAAGAGACCCAGTACTTC. The V and J genes are TRBV28 and TRBJ2-5; 8 nucleotides match TRBD2. Germline V gene sequence: CDR1 MDHEN, CDR2 SYDVKM. The CDR3 has 17 residues. V lost 5 bases to trimming and J lost 0 bases; unmatched junction nucleotides: 11.

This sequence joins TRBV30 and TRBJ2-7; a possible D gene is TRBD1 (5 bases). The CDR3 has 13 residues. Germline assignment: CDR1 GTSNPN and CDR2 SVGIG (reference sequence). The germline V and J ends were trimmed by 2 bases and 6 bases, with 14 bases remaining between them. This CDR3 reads CAWSPRLQGEQYF. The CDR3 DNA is TGTGCCTGGAGTCCCCGACTGCAGGGCGAGCAGTACTTC. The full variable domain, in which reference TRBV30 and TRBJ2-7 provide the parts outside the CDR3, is SQTIHQWPATLVQPVGSPLSLECTVEGTSNPNLYWYRQAAGRGLQLLFYSVGIGQISSEVPQNLSASRPQDRQFILSSKKLLLSDSGFYLCAWSPRLQGEQYFGPGTRLTVT.